This T cell receptor beta chain was recovered during a study of T cell repertoires in ileal Crohn's disease. Study as a whole: About 36% were active smokers at surgery; median disease duration was roughly eight years. Operated complications were stricturing disease (approximately 61%) and penetrating disease (about 40%).

General study points: Every patient over 26.8% clonality showed endoscopic recurrence. Sorted CD8 T cells held more high-frequency clones than CD4.

Concerning this clone itself: The antigen is unknown.

Only in-frame clones appear in the TCRdb table, and some are missing; sequencing was by immunoSEQ multiplex PCR. The sample yields around 14,000 clones, around three quarters seen once. Trimming removed 5 bases at V and 0 bases at J, with 14 bases between. The CDR3 sequence is 16 residues long. The germline gives CDR1 SGHVS, CDR2 FNYEAQ. The chain combines TRBV7-6 with TRBJ2-1, with no clear D. Sequencing was carried out using ileal tissue. This sequence was found in an adult with Crohn's disease. The CDR3: CASSPFGESSYNEQFF. CDR3 bases: TGTGCCAGCAGCCCATTCGGAGAGAGCTCCTACAATGAGCAGTTCTTC. The variable domain in full, completed from reference TRBV7-6 and TRBJ2-1, reads GAGVSQSPRYKVTKRGQDVALRCDPISGHVSLYWYRQALGQGPEFLTYFNYEAQQDKSGLPNDRFSAERPEGSISTLTIQRTEQRDSAMYRCASSPFGESSYNEQFFGPGTRLTVL.